These 27 T cell receptor beta chains were sequenced from one sample in a study of blood T cell repertoires in COVID-19. Method: immunoSEQ multiplex PCR; TCRdb's copy keeps in-frame clones and lacks some. Of 65,000 to 80,000 clones listed, roughly four fifths are singletons. The specimen was peripheral blood. The receptors were sampled from a human donor in a cohort sampled during active COVID-19.

This chain links TRBV24-1 with TRBJ2-6; D gene uncertain. The CDR3 contains 15 residues. In germline, CDR1 is KGHDR, CDR2 SFDVKD. The V gene lost 3 bases and the J gene lost 0 bases, with 5 bases spanning the gap. The CDR3 DNA sequence: TGTGCCACCAGTGATACATCCTCTGGGGCCAACGTCCTGACTTTC. Protein product: CATSDTSSGANVLTF.

This chain links TRBV10-3 with TRBJ2-2; 9 bases are a match to TRBD1. Germline V CDR1 and CDR2: ENHRY, SYGVKD. The V segment lost 3 bases and the J segment 4 bases; nucleotides outside the gene matches: 3. This CDR3 region has 15 residues. CDR3 sequence (DNA): TGTGCCATCAGTGAAAACAGGGGGCTCACCGGGGAGCTGTTTTTT. Its translation: CAISENRGLTGELFF.

The chain couples TRBV19 to TRBJ1-5, with D unclear. CDR1 and CDR2 (germline): LNHDA, SQIVND (reference sequence). The CDR3 has 15 residues. Trimming took off 7 bases at V and 0 bases at J, with 13 bases between the two ends. CDR3 sequence reads: CASKAGLPSNQPQHF. DNA for the CDR3: TGTGCCAGTAAAGCGGGCCTCCCTAGCAATCAGCCCCAGCATTTT.

The chain links TRBV28 to TRBJ1-5; 7 positions match TRBD1. Germline V gene sequence: CDR1 MDHEN, CDR2 SYDVKM. This CDR3 contains 16 residues. The V and J ends lost 5 bases and 7 bases, in that order; junction bases with no gene match: 14. CDR3: CASSPPPYRGSQPQHF. In DNA form, the CDR3 reads TGTGCCAGCAGTCCGCCCCCCTACAGGGGAAGCCAGCCCCAGCATTTT.

V and J are TRBV19 and TRBJ2-7; 11 bases align to TRBD1. Trimming cost V 8 bases and J 7 bases; bases outside gene matches: 4. This CDR3 spans 12 amino acids. Germline CDR1 is LNHDA and CDR2 is SQIVND (reference sequence). CDR3 in DNA: TGTGCCAGTGGGACAGGGGGAGGGGAGCAGTACTTC. Protein sequence: CASGTGGGEQYF.

The DNA for the CDR3 is TGTGCCAGTAGTATAATGGCCTCAACTAATGAAAAACTGTTTTTT. Its translation is CASSIMASTNEKLFF. The chain couples TRBV19 to TRBJ1-4; no reliable D call. CDR3 length equals 15 residues. Germline V lookup: CDR1 LNHDA, CDR2 SQIVND (reference sequence). Trimming removed 2 bases from V and 0 bases from J, with 7 bases in between.

This clone was recorded a few times. V is TRBV9 and J is TRBJ2-6; D is ambiguous. CDR3 length: 14 residues. Germline CDR1 and CDR2: SGDLS and YYNGEE. V gave up 6 bases and J gave up 0 bases, with 7 bases separating them. The CDR3: CASNSRSGANVLTF. The CDR3 nucleotides read TGTGCCAGCAACTCCCGCTCTGGGGCCAACGTCCTGACTTTC.

This clone occurred a few times. V is TRBV7-9 and J is TRBJ1-5; possible D gene TRBD1, 6 bases. Per germline, CDR1 SEHNR and CDR2 FQNEAQ (reference sequence). The CDR3 has 17 amino acids. Trimming pared 1 base from V and 2 bases from J, leaving 15 bases between. The CDR3 sequence is CASSLGQGGVGNQPQHF. DNA of the CDR3: TGTGCCAGCAGCTTAGGACAAGGGGGAGTTGGCAATCAGCCCCAGCATTTT.

This chain connects TRBV5-1 to TRBJ1-5, with no clear D. Trimming took 2 bases from V and 4 from J, leaving 7 bases between them. The CDR3 runs to 13 residues. The germline CDR1 and CDR2 sequences are SGHRS and YFSETQ. The CDR3 DNA reads as TGCGCCAGCAGCTTCGGGGAGAATCAGCCCCAGCATTTT. It translates to CASSFGENQPQHF.

The J gene is TRBJ2-3, the V gene TRBV19, with D maybe TRBD2 (5 bases). The germline V gene has CDR1 LNHDA and CDR2 SQIVND (reference sequence). Trimming cost V 7 bases and J 2 bases, with 7 bases left between them. The CDR3 covers 12 residues. Here the CDR3 reads CASKDFTDTQYF. The CDR3 bases are TGTGCCAGTAAGGACTTCACAGATACGCAGTATTTT.

The chain couples TRBV9 to TRBJ1-4, with a possible D match to TRBD1 (5 bases). Germline lookup yields CDR1 SGDLS and CDR2 YYNGEE. V lost 7 bases and J lost 6, with 22 bases in between. The CDR3 spans 16 residues. The CDR3 bases are TGTGCCAGCGCCCCCTTCGGCGGGGCCTCGGATGAAAAACTGTTTTTT. Translating it yields CASAPFGGASDEKLFF.

This clone has only a few counts. The chain links TRBV5-4 to TRBJ2-5; maybe TRBD2 (5 bases). CDR3 length: 16 residues. CDR1 and CDR2 (germline): SGHNT, YYREEE (reference sequence). With 1 base removed from V and 1 base from J, the gap between germline ends came to 14 bases. CDR3 sequence (DNA): TGTGCCAGCAGCTTGAGGGTAGCGTCAATCCAAGAGACCCAGTACTTC. Amino acid sequence: CASSLRVASIQETQYF. Full variable domain (rest looked up from reference TRBV5-4 and TRBJ2-5): ETGVTQSPTHLIKTRGQQVTLRCSSQSGHNTVSWYQQALGQGPQFIFQYYREEENGRGNFPPRFSGLQFPNYSSELNVNALELDDSALYLCASSLRVASIQETQYFGPGTRLLVL.

Only a few counts were recorded for this clone. V is TRBV7-2 and J is TRBJ2-1; D may be TRBD2 (5 bases). The V end was cut by 8 bases, the J end by 5 bases, with 13 bases between. The V gene's germline CDR1 is SGHTA and CDR2 FQGNSA. This CDR3 comprises 13 residues. This CDR3 is CASQRTGNNEQFF. CDR3 DNA sequence: TGTGCCAGCCAACGGACTGGTAACAATGAGCAGTTCTTC.

The V and J genes are TRBV18 and TRBJ2-3; no clear D. Trimming cost V 8 bases and J 8 bases, with 23 bases left between them. The CDR3 contains 15 residues. Per the germline V gene, CDR1 is KGHSH and CDR2 is LQKENI. The CDR3 loop is CASRGGPTGLATQYF. CDR3 coding DNA: TGTGCCAGCCGCGGTGGTCCTACTGGATTGGCTACGCAGTATTTT.

This chain connects TRBV28 to TRBJ1-1; unclear D gene. This CDR3 comprises 13 residues. The germline V gene encodes CDR1 MDHEN and CDR2 SYDVKM. The ends were cut back, 2 bases at V and 0 bases at J, with 4 bases in the middle. The CDR3 region is CASSLVMNTEAFF. The CDR3 nucleotides are TGTGCCAGCAGTTTAGTCATGAACACTGAAGCTTTCTTT.

The chain uses TRBV5-1 and TRBJ1-1, with a possible D match to TRBD1 (6 bases). Per the germline V gene, CDR1 is SGHRS and CDR2 is YFSETQ. This CDR3 is 15 amino acids long. V lost 4 bases to trimming and J lost 0 bases, with 13 bases between them. CDR3 sequence reads: CASSQLDSLNTEAFF. The CDR3 nucleotides are TGCGCCAGCAGCCAGCTGGACAGTTTGAACACTGAAGCTTTCTTT.

V gene TRBV4-1 combines with J gene TRBJ1-4; 10 bases are a match to TRBD1. The CDR3 sequence is 14 residues long. The germline V gene has CDR1 MGHRA and CDR2 YSYEKL. After removal of 7 bases from V and 6 bases from J, the junction contained 5 bases not matched to a gene. CDR3 protein: CASTPGQGDEKLFF. The CDR3 DNA sequence: TGCGCCAGCACCCCAGGACAGGGGGATGAAAAACTGTTTTTT.

CDR3 DNA sequence: TGTGCCAGCAGTTACCTCGGTCAAGGGGGCACAGATACGCAGTATTTT. This codes for CASSYLGQGGTDTQYF. V usage is TRBV6-5 and J usage is TRBJ2-3, with D perhaps TRBD1 (5 bases). V gave up 2 bases and J gave up 1 base, with 13 bases separating them. CDR1 MNHEY and CDR2 SVGAGI come from the germline V gene. The CDR3 covers 16 residues.

The chain employs TRBV7-2 and TRBJ2-3, with 9 bases fitting TRBD1. The trim removed 3 bases at V and 5 bases at J, leaving 6 bases unmatched. The CDR3 sequence is 15 residues long. Germline-derived CDR1 and CDR2 are SGHTA and FQGNSA. CDR3 in amino acids: CASSFWGQGLDTQYF. CDR3 nucleotides: TGTGCCAGCAGCTTTTGGGGACAGGGATTAGATACGCAGTATTTT. The whole variable domain, remainder taken from reference TRBV7-2 and TRBJ2-3, is GAGVSQSPSNKVTEKGKDVELRCDPISGHTALYWYRQSLGQGLEFLIYFQGNSAPDKSGLPSDRFSAERTGGSVSTLTIQRTQQEDSAVYLCASSFWGQGLDTQYFGPGTRLTVL.

The chain uses TRBV7-2 and TRBJ2-1; D gene ambiguous. The V end was cut by 3 bases, the J end by 5 bases, with 14 bases between. This CDR3 is 15 amino acids long. From germline, CDR1 is SGHTA and CDR2 FQGNSA. The CDR3 nucleotides read TGTGCCAGCAGCTTCGACACCTTGGTCCACAATGAGCAGTTCTTC. Translated: CASSFDTLVHNEQFF.

Regarding this clone: The same CDR3 can be traced to other DNA sequences in this sample. The CDR3 bases are TGTGCCAGCAGCCGAAGCGGATCCTACGAGCAGTACTTC. Protein product: CASSRSGSYEQYF. The gene calls are TRBV3-1 (or the pseudogene TRBV3-2) and TRBJ2-7; D perhaps matches TRBD2 (5 bases). Trimming took 4 bases from V and 1 from J, leaving 8 bases between them. The CDR3 runs to 13 residues. Germline V gene lookup returns CDR1 LGHDT and CDR2 YNNKEL (reference sequence).

The chain couples TRBV5-1 to TRBJ1-1; D not certain. V gave up 0 bases and J gave up 1 base, with 7 bases separating them. The CDR3 is made up of 14 amino acids. Germline V gives CDR1 SGHRS, CDR2 YFSETQ. CDR3 protein: CASSLAAGNTEAFF. CDR3 coding DNA: TGCGCCAGCAGCTTGGCCGCAGGGAACACTGAAGCTTTCTTT.

This clone was seen just once. V usage is TRBV5-6 and J usage is TRBJ1-1; D is unresolved. The CDR3 extends over 16 amino acids. CDR1 and CDR2 from the germline V gene are SGHDT and YYEEEE. V dropped 0 bases and J dropped 1 base, with 13 bases sitting between them. CDR3 in DNA: TGTGCCAGCAGCTTGGTTGAGGCTTTATCGAACACTGAAGCTTTCTTT. This translates into CASSLVEALSNTEAFF.

The chain has TRBV4-2 and TRBJ2-3, with TRBD2 matching over 8 bases. CDR1 and CDR2 (germline): LGHNA, YNFKEQ. J was trimmed by 6 bases and V by 3 bases; bases with no gene match: 5. This CDR3 is built from 14 residues. The CDR3 region is CASSQRRGEDTQYF. CDR3 in DNA: TGTGCCAGCAGCCAGCGGCGGGGGGAGGATACGCAGTATTTT.

The rearrangement links TRBV27 to TRBJ2-7; 8 bases fit TRBD1. This CDR3 comprises 15 residues. V trimming: 6 bases; J trimming: 3 bases; junction bases outside the gene matches: 10. The germline gives CDR1 MNHEY, CDR2 SMNVEV (reference sequence). The CDR3 sequence is CASSPRTGRFYEQYF. The DNA for the CDR3 is TGTGCCAGCAGCCCCCGGACAGGGAGATTCTACGAGCAGTACTTC.

The V and J genes are TRBV5-1 and TRBJ1-2; D may be TRBD1 (5 bases). Germline CDR1 reads SGHRS; CDR2 reads YFSETQ. V was trimmed by 4 bases and J by 2 bases, leaving 9 bases between them. This CDR3 is built from 13 residues. CDR3 sequence: CASSGGSNYGYTF. CDR3 in DNA: TGCGCCAGCAGCGGGGGGTCAAACTATGGCTACACCTTC.

This chain connects TRBV5-4 to TRBJ2-3; 8 bases fit TRBD2. Germline V lookup: CDR1 SGHNT, CDR2 YYREEE (reference sequence). The CDR3 loop spans 17 amino acids. The V and J ends lost 4 bases and 2 bases, in that order; junction bases with no gene match: 12. The CDR3 coding sequence is TGTGCCAGCAGCCCACCTCGGGGAGCGGGGGTCACAGATACGCAGTATTTT. Translating it yields CASSPPRGAGVTDTQYF.